This entry is about one TCR beta chain. This entry belongs to a study of blood T cell repertoires in COVID-19. Whole-study context: Samples of COVID-19 (acute and convalescent) were obtained from the United States, Italy and Spain.

In the source study's methods: Quantification of nucleated cells was approximated via reference gene primer amplification. The table came from immunoSEQ multiplex PCR; TCRdb's copy has only in-frame clones and leaves some out. The V and J calls and the clone size are those of that table, but D and trimming were determined from the DNA. The data hold about 80,000 clones, with roughly 88% observed a single time. Source material: peripheral blood. The clonotype originates from a woman of 80 years or more with acute or convalescent COVID-19.

For the CDR3, the DNA is TGTGCCTGGAGTGTACACGGGGGAAACATTCAGTACTTC. It yields the protein CAWSVHGGNIQYF. The rearrangement joins TRBV30 to TRBJ2-4; possible D gene TRBD2, 6 bases. CDR1 and CDR2 from the germline V gene are GTSNPN and SVGIG (reference sequence). Trimming removed 0 bases from V and 6 bases from J, with 9 bases in between. This CDR3 has 13 residues.